This T cell receptor (beta chain) was observed in a study of radiotherapy plus CTLA-4 blockade in lung cancer. The germline V gene has CDR1 SEHNR and CDR2 FQNEAQ (reference sequence). Trimming removed 6 bases at V and 6 bases at J, with 12 bases between. The CDR3 sequence is 12 residues long. Study-level findings and limits: Radiotherapy plus ipilimumab was followed by expansion in blood of tumor-derived TCR clones.

As concerns this clone: Its antigen is undetermined.

Sequencing was performed with immunoSEQ multiplex PCR; in TCRdb, only in-frame clones are kept and a portion is missing. The sample carries about 50,000 clones, about 88% recorded once. The chain joins TRBV7-9 to TRBJ2-7; the D gene is possibly TRBD1 (6 bases). This TCR was recovered from a human donor with non-small cell lung cancer whose response to radiotherapy plus ipilimumab could not be evaluated. The sample here was peripheral blood, taken from a patient treated with radiotherapy plus ipilimumab. CDR3 region: CASRSTQGEQYF. DNA for the CDR3: TGTGCCAGCAGATCAACACAGGGCGAGCAGTACTTC.